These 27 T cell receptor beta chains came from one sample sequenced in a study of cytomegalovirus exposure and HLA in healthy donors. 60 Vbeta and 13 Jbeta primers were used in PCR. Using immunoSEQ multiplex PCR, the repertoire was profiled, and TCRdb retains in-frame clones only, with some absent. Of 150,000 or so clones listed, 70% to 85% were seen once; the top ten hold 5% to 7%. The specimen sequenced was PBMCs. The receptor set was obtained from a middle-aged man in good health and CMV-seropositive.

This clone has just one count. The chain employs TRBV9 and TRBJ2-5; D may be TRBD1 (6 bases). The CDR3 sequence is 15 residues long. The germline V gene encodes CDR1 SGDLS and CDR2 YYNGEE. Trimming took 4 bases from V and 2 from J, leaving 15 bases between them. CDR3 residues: CASSPTGHWQETQYF. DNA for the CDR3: TGTGCCAGCAGCCCTACGGGACACTGGCAAGAGACCCAGTACTTC.

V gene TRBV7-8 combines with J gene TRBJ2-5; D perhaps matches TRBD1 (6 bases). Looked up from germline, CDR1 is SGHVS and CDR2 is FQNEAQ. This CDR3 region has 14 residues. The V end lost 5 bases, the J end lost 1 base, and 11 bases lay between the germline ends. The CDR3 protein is CASSPGHLQETQYF. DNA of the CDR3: TGTGCCAGCAGCCCGGGACACCTCCAAGAGACCCAGTACTTC.

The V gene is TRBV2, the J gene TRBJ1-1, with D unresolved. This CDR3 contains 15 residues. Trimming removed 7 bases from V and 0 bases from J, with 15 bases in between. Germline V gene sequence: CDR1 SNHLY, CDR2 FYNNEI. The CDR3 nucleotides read TGTGCCAGCATCTTAGAGGCGGTATTGAACACTGAAGCTTTCTTT. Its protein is CASILEAVLNTEAFF. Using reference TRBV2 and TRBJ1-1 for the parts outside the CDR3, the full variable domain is EPEVTQTPSHQVTQMGQEVILRCVPISNHLYFYWYRQILGQKVEFLVSFYNNEISEKSEIFDDQFSVERPDGSNFTLKIRSTKLEDSAMYFCASILEAVLNTEAFFGQGTRLTVV.

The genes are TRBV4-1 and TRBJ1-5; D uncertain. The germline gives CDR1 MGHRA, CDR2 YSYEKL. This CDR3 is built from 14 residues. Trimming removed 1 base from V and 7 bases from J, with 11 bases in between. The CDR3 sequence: CASSQASQSQPQHF. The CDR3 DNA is TGCGCCAGCAGCCAAGCCTCACAGAGCCAGCCCCAGCATTTT.

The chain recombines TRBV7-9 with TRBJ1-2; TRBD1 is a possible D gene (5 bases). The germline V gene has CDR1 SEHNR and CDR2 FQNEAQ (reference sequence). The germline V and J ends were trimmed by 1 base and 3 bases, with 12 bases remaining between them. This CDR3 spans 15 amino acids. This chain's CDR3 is CASSLEGAGDYGYTF. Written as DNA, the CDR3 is TGTGCCAGCAGCTTAGAAGGCGCGGGGGACTATGGCTACACCTTC.

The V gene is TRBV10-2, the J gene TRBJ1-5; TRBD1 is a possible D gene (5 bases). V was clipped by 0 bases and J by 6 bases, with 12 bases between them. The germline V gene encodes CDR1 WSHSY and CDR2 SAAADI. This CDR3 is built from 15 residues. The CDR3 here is CASSESERGSQPQHF. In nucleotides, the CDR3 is TGCGCCAGCAGTGAGTCGGAAAGGGGAAGTCAGCCCCAGCATTTT.

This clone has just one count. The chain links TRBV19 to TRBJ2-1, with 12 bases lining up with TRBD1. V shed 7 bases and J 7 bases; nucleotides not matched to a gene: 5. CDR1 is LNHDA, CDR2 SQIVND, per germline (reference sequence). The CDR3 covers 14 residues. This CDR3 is CASTGTGGKNEQFF. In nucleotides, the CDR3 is TGTGCCAGTACCGGGACAGGGGGCAAAAATGAGCAGTTCTTC.

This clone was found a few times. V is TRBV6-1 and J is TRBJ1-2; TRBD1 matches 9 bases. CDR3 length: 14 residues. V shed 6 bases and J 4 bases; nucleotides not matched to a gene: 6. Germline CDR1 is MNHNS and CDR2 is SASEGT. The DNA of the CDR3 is TGTGCCAGCAGCCGGGGACAGGGCTTCTATGGCTACACCTTC. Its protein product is CASSRGQGFYGYTF.

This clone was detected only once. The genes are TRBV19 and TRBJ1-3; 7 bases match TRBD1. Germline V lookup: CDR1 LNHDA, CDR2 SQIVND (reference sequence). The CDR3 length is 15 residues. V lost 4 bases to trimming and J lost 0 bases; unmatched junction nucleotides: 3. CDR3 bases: TGTGCCAGTAGTACGACAGGGATCTCTGGAAACACCATATATTTT. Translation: CASSTTGISGNTIYF.

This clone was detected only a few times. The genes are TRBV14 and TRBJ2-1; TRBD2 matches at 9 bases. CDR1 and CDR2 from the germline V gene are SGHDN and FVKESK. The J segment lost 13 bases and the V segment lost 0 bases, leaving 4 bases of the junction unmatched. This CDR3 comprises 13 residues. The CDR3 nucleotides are TGTGCCAGCAGCCAAGATCGGCTAGCGGGACAGTTCTTC. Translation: CASSQDRLAGQFF.

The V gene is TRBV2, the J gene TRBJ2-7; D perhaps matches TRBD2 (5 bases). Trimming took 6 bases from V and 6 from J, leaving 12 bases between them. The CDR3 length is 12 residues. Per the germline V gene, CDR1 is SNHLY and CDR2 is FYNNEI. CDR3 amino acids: CASRRVGVEQYV. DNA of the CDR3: TGTGCCAGCAGGCGGGTCGGGGTCGAGCAGTACGTC.

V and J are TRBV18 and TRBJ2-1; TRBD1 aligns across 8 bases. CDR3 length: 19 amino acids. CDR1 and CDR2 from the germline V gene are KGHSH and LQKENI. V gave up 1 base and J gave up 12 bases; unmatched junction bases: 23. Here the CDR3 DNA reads TGTGCCAGCTCACCACTTTCCGGGACAGGCGATCGTAGCCCGCAGGGGCAGTTCTTC. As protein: CASSPLSGTGDRSPQGQFF.

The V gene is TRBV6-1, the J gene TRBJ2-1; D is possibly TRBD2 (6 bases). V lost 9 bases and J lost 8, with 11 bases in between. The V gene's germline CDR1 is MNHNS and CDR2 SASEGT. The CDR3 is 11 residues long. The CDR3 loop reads CASLRGYEQFF. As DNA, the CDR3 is TGTGCCAGTTTACGGGGGTATGAGCAGTTCTTC.

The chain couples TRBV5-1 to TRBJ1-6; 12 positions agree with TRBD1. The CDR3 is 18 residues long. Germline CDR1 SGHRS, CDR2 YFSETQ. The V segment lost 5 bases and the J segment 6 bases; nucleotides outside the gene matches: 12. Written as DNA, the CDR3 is TGCGCCAGCAGTCTCCGTGGGACAGGGGGCGAGGGTAATTCACCCCTCCACTTT. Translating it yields CASSLRGTGGEGNSPLHF.

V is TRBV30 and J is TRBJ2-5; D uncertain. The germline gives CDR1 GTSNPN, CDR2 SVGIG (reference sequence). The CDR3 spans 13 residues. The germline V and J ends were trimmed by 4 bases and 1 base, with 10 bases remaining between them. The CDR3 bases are TGTGCCTGGATAAAATACAGCCAAGAGACCCAGTACTTC. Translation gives CAWIKYSQETQYF.

The CDR3 is CAISSASGSSYNEQFF. The CDR3 coding sequence is TGTGCCATCAGTTCCGCTAGCGGCAGCTCCTACAATGAGCAGTTCTTC. The chain links TRBV10-3 to TRBJ2-1, with 7 bases lining up with TRBD2. CDR3 length: 16 amino acids. Per germline, CDR1 ENHRY and CDR2 SYGVKD. V gave up 5 bases and J gave up 0 bases; unmatched junction bases: 7.

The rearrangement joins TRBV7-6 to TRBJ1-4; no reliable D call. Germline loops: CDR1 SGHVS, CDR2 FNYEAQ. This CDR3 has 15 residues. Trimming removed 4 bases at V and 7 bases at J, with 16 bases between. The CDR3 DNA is TGTGCCAGCAGCTCTACGTCGGGGTCGGGTGAAAAACTGTTTTTT. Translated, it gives CASSSTSGSGEKLFF.

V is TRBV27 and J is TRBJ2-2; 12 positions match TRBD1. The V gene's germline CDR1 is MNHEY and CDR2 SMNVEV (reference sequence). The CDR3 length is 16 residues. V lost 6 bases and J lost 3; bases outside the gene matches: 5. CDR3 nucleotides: TGTGCCAGCAGGGGGACAGGGGGCCGTTACACCGGGGAGCTGTTTTTT. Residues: CASRGTGGRYTGELFF.

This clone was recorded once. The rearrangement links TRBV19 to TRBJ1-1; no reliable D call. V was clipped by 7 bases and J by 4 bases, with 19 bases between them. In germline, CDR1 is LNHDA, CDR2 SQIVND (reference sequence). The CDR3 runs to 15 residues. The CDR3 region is CASTSATAVGTEAFF. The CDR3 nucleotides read TGTGCCAGTACCTCGGCCACCGCGGTCGGCACTGAAGCTTTCTTT.

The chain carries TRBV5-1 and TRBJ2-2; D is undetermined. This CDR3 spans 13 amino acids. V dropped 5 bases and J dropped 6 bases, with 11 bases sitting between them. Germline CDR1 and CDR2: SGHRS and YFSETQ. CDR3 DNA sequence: TGCGCCAGCAGTTCCGAAGCTTCCGGGGAGCTGTTTTTT. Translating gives CASSSEASGELFF.

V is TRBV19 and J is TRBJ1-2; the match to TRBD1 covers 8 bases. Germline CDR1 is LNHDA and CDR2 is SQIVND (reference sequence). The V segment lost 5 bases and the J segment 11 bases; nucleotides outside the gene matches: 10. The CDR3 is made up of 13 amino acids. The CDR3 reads CASSQATGARYTF. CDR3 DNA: TGTGCCAGTAGTCAGGCGACAGGGGCAAGATACACCTTC.

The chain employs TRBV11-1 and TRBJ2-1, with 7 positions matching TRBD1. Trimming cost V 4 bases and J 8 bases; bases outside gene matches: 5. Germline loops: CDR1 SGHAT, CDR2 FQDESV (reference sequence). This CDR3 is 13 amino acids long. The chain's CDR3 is CASSSTGMDEQFF. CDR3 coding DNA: TGTGCCAGCAGCTCGACAGGGATGGATGAGCAGTTCTTC.

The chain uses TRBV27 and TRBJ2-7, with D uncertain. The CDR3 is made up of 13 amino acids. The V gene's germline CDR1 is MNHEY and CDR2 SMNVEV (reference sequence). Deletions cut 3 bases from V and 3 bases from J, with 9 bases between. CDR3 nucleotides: TGTGCCAGCAGTTTGGAGCCGGACTACGAGCAGTACTTC. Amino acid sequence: CASSLEPDYEQYF.

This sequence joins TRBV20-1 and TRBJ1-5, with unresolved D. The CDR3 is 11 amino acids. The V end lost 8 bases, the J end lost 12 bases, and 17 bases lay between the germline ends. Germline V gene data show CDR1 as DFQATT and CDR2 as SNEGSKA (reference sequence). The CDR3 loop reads CSFRAPGLQHF. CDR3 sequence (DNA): TGCAGTTTCCGGGCTCCCGGACTCCAGCATTTT.

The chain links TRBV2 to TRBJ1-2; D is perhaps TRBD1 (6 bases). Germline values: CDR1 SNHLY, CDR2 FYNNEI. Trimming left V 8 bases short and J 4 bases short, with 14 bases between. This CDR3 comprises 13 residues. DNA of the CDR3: TGTGCCAGCCGGGGGGCAGACTTCTATGGCTACACCTTC. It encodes CASRGADFYGYTF.

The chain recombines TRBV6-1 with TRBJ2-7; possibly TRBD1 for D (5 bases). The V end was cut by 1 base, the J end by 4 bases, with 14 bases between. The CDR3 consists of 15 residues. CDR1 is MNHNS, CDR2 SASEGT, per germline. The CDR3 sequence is CASSEGQGRGYEQYF. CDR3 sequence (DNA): TGTGCCAGCAGTGAAGGTCAGGGTAGGGGATACGAGCAGTACTTC.

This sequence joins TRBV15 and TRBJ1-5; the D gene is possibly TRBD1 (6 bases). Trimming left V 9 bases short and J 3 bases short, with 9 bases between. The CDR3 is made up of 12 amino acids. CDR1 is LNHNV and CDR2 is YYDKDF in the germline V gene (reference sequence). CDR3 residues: CATGTPNQPQHF. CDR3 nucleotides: TGTGCCACTGGGACACCCAATCAGCCCCAGCATTTT.